This passage covers 29 T cell receptor beta chains from one sample sequenced in a study of T-cell reconstitution after alpha-beta-depleted transplantation in children. The TCRbeta library incorporated unique molecular identifiers. MiXCR, applied by TCRdb to the PCR reads, yields one record per CDR3 protein. The table records 450,000 to 700,000 distinct CDR3 sequences, around 27% of them present only once. The sequences come from PBMCs, collected before TCRalphabeta/CD19-depleted stem cell transplant. These TCRs come from a boy less than two years old with Wiskott-Aldrich syndrome, due to receive a stem cell transplant.

This clonotype appeared many times. The rearrangement joins TRBV11-2 to TRBJ2-1, with D tentatively TRBD1 or TRBD2 (5 bases each). Germline CDR1 is SGHAT and CDR2 is FQNNGV. Trimming left V 4 bases short and J 15 bases short, with 13 bases between. The CDR3 is 11 residues long. Written as DNA, the CDR3 is TGTGCCAGCAGCTCTTCCGGGACGGCGTTCTTC. This sequence encodes CASSSSGTAFF.

The chain employs TRBV19 and TRBJ2-2, with D possibly TRBD1 on 6 matching bases. Germline values: CDR1 LNHDA, CDR2 SQIVND (reference sequence). The CDR3 has 14 amino acids. V shed 5 bases and J shed 5 bases, with 12 bases lying between them. The DNA of the CDR3 is TGTGCCAGTAGTGTCCCAGGGGTAACCGGGGAGCTGTTTTTT. Protein sequence: CASSVPGVTGELFF.

The chain links TRBV7-6 to TRBJ2-2; TRBD1 might be the D (6 bases). Germline V gene data show CDR1 as SGHVS and CDR2 as FNYEAQ. Deletions cut 4 bases from V and 7 bases from J, with 13 bases between. CDR3 size: 14 residues. The DNA for the CDR3 is TGTGCCAGCAGCTCACACAGGGATGGCGGGGAGCTGTTTTTT. As protein: CASSSHRDGGELFF.

There are a few counts of this clonotype. The rearrangement joins TRBV6-1 to TRBJ1-2; D not certain. The CDR3 length is 14 residues. The germline V gene encodes CDR1 MNHNS and CDR2 SASEGT. V was cut by 8 bases and J by 3 bases, with 16 bases left in between. The CDR3 protein is CASAYMDSHYGYTF. CDR3 coding DNA: TGTGCCAGCGCCTATATGGATAGCCACTATGGCTACACCTTC.

The chain links TRBV20-1 to TRBJ2-5; 10 nucleotides line up with TRBD2. V trimming: 4 bases; J trimming: 5 bases; junction bases outside the gene matches: 4. This CDR3 contains 13 residues. The germline CDR1 and CDR2 sequences are DFQATT and SNEGSKA (reference sequence). The CDR3, as DNA: TGCAGTGCTACTCCGGGACTAGCGGAGACCCAGTACTTC. It specifies CSATPGLAETQYF.

This sequence joins TRBV5-1 and TRBJ2-1; 7 bases map to TRBD2. The CDR3 extends over 15 amino acids. Germline CDR1 is SGHRS and CDR2 is YFSETQ. The trim removed 4 bases at V and 7 bases at J, leaving 11 bases unmatched. CDR3 loop: CASSREASGVNEQFF. The DNA for the CDR3 is TGCGCCAGCAGCCGCGAGGCTAGCGGAGTAAATGAGCAGTTCTTC.

The CDR3 coding sequence is TGCGCCAGCAGCTTGAATGTAGGACAGGACTTTCCCTACGAGCAGTACTTC. As protein: CASSLNVGQDFPYEQYF. The rearrangement uses TRBV5-1 and TRBJ2-7, with 7 bases lining up with TRBD1. Unmatched junction bases numbered 12, after V lost 1 base and J lost 2 bases. Germline V gene sequence: CDR1 SGHRS, CDR2 YFSETQ. The CDR3 contains 17 residues.

This clonotype was picked up a small number of times. This rearrangement joins TRBV9 to TRBJ2-5; 11 bases fit TRBD1. The germline V gene encodes CDR1 SGDLS and CDR2 YYNGEE. The ends lost 1 base at V and 5 bases at J; junction bases unmatched: 7. The CDR3 spans 16 residues. The DNA for the CDR3 is TGTGCCAGCAGCGTACCGCAGCGGGACAGGGGGGAGACCCAGTACTTC. Translated: CASSVPQRDRGETQYF.

This rearrangement joins TRBV5-1 to TRBJ2-4, with 16 bases fitting TRBD2. After removal of 2 bases from V and 8 bases from J, the junction contained 7 bases not matched to a gene. CDR3 size: 17 residues. Germline-derived CDR1 and CDR2 are SGHRS and YFSETQ. The CDR3 is CASSLPGLAGGPYIQYF. The CDR3, as DNA: TGCGCCAGCAGCTTACCGGGACTAGCGGGAGGGCCTTACATTCAGTACTTC.

V is TRBV10-2 and J is TRBJ2-2; a weak D match, TRBD1 (5 bases). Germline CDR1 and CDR2: WSHSY and SAAADI. This CDR3 region has 12 residues. With 3 bases removed from V and 7 bases from J, the gap between germline ends came to 6 bases. Written as DNA, the CDR3 is TGCGCCAGCAGTGACAGGGACGGGGAGCTGTTTTTT. It encodes CASSDRDGELFF.

The chain combines TRBV7-9 with TRBJ2-1, with D uncertain. V lost 5 bases and J 5 bases, leaving 13 bases between the germline ends. Germline V CDR1 and CDR2: SEHNR, FQNEAQ (reference sequence). This CDR3 comprises 14 residues. The chain's CDR3 is CASSPLDGHNEQFF. The CDR3 DNA is TGTGCCAGCAGCCCCCTGGATGGCCACAATGAGCAGTTCTTC.

The genes are TRBV4-2 and TRBJ2-7; TRBD2 matches 9 bases. The CDR3 is made up of 16 amino acids. In germline, CDR1 is LGHNA, CDR2 YNFKEQ. Germline trimming cut 1 base from V and 0 bases from J; bases unmatched to any gene: 4. The CDR3 DNA is TGTGCCAGCAGCCAAGGACTAGCGGACACCTCCTACGAGCAGTACTTC. It encodes CASSQGLADTSYEQYF.

The chain joins TRBV5-1 to TRBJ2-3, with TRBD2 as a possible D gene (5 bases). Germline loops: CDR1 SGHRS, CDR2 YFSETQ. The CDR3 runs 16 residues. Trimming shortened V by 0 bases and J by 4 bases, and 15 bases separated the two germline ends. The CDR3 reads CASSLAGTVEADTQYF. The CDR3 DNA follows: TGCGCCAGCAGCTTGGCCGGTACAGTGGAGGCAGATACGCAGTATTTT.

The chain recombines TRBV20-1 with TRBJ2-7, with D possibly being TRBD1 (6 bases). The CDR3 extends over 12 amino acids. Germline lookup yields CDR1 DFQATT and CDR2 SNEGSKA (reference sequence). The ends were cut back, 6 bases at V and 3 bases at J, with 12 bases in the middle. The CDR3 sequence: CSAIRGSYEQYF. CDR3 coding DNA: TGCAGTGCGATCAGGGGAAGCTACGAGCAGTACTTC.

The V and J genes are TRBV13 and TRBJ2-2; D uncertain. The V and J ends lost 0 bases and 5 bases respectively, with 7 bases between them. Per germline, CDR1 PRHDT and CDR2 FYEKMQ (reference sequence). There are 14 residues in the CDR3. The chain's CDR3 is CASSLGVQTGELFF. DNA for the CDR3: TGTGCCAGCAGCTTAGGTGTACAAACCGGGGAGCTGTTTTTT.

The V call is TRBV10-3, the J call TRBJ2-5; 8 bases map to TRBD1. The CDR3 covers 12 residues. Trimming took 6 bases from V and 8 from J; bases not matched to a gene: 5. Germline CDR1 ENHRY, CDR2 SYGVKD. The CDR3 sequence: CAIRQGAGTQYF. CDR3 nucleotides: TGTGCCATCAGGCAGGGGGCTGGTACCCAGTACTTC.

V gene TRBV24-1 combines with J gene TRBJ2-3, with 11 bases identical to TRBD2. Trimming at V came to 7 bases and at J to 0 bases, leaving 2 bases not matched to a gene. Germline V gene lookup returns CDR1 KGHDR and CDR2 SFDVKD. There are 15 residues in the CDR3. The CDR3 loop is CATRRLAGSTDTQYF. The CDR3 DNA reads TGTGCCACCAGGCGACTAGCGGGGAGCACAGATACGCAGTATTTT.

The sample holds a few counts of this clonotype. This sequence joins TRBV20-1 and TRBJ1-3; D gene unclear. V lost 5 bases, J lost 4 bases, and 12 bases lay in between. Germline V gene lookup returns CDR1 DFQATT and CDR2 SNEGSKA (reference sequence). CDR3 size: 13 residues. Here the CDR3 DNA reads TGCAGTGCTTACAACAACGGGGGAAACACCATATATTTT. Protein: CSAYNNGGNTIYF.

CDR3: CASSGSSYEQFF. CDR3 nucleotide sequence: TGCGCCAGCAGTGGATCCAGCTATGAGCAGTTCTTC. The chain carries TRBV10-2 and TRBJ2-1; D call uncertain. The CDR3 runs 12 residues. V lost 4 bases, J lost 8 bases, and 9 bases lay in between. The germline V gene has CDR1 WSHSY and CDR2 SAAADI.

The chain couples TRBV20-1 to TRBJ2-1, with 7 bases lining up with TRBD2. The CDR3 consists of 15 residues. Germline values: CDR1 DFQATT, CDR2 SNEGSKA (reference sequence). The V gene end was trimmed by 3 bases and the J gene end by 4 bases; junction bases not matched to a gene: 9. This CDR3 is CSASHRDYQYNEQFF. CDR3 DNA sequence: TGCAGTGCTAGCCACCGGGACTACCAATACAATGAGCAGTTCTTC.

This chain connects TRBV7-2 to TRBJ2-1; D not certain. CDR3 length: 15 amino acids. Trimming removed 0 bases from V and 3 bases from J, with 9 bases in between. Germline CDR1 SGHTA, CDR2 FQGNSA. The CDR3 here is CASSLAVFLYNEQFF. The CDR3 DNA reads TGTGCCAGCAGCTTAGCGGTATTCCTCTACAATGAGCAGTTCTTC.

This clonotype appeared once. The chain has TRBV3-1 and TRBJ1-1; 7 bases are a match to TRBD1. Germline-derived CDR1 and CDR2 are LGHDT and YNNKEL (reference sequence). The CDR3 length is 15 residues. V gave up 0 bases and J gave up 8 bases; unmatched junction bases: 9. The CDR3 loop is CASSQDQQGNREAFF. DNA of the CDR3: TGTGCCAGCAGCCAAGATCAACAGGGGAACAGAGAAGCTTTCTTT.

The rearrangement uses TRBV27 and TRBJ2-4; 9 positions agree with TRBD2. The CDR3 is 16 residues long. Trimming took 8 bases from V and 9 from J; bases not matched to a gene: 17. Germline V gene sequence: CDR1 MNHEY, CDR2 SMNVEV (reference sequence). The CDR3 spells CASSLAGDRGVGIQYF. DNA for the CDR3: TGTGCCAGCTCCTTAGCGGGAGATCGTGGTGTAGGCATTCAGTACTTC.

This clonotype was recorded a few times. V is TRBV20-1 and J is TRBJ2-1; 8 bases match TRBD2. J lost 5 bases, V lost 3 bases, and 6 bases had no gene match. This CDR3 spans 14 amino acids. Germline CDR1 DFQATT, CDR2 SNEGSKA (reference sequence). CDR3 sequence reads: CSASLAGINNEQFF. CDR3 nucleotide sequence: TGCAGTGCTAGTTTAGCGGGAATCAACAATGAGCAGTTCTTC.

This chain joins TRBV4-1 and TRBJ1-4; possibly TRBD1 for D (5 bases). The CDR3 has 18 residues. Trimming left V 1 base short and J 2 bases short, with 17 bases between. The germline V gene has CDR1 MGHRA and CDR2 YSYEKL. DNA for the CDR3: TGCGCCAGCAGCCAAGGGGGCCGGCTTGGGGCTACTAATGAAAAACTGTTTTTT. The encoded protein is CASSQGGRLGATNEKLFF.

The CDR3 sequence: CASSLARTELDNSPLHF. In DNA, the CDR3 is TGCGCCAGCAGCTTGGCCCGGACAGAGCTCGATAATTCACCCCTCCACTTT. The chain combines TRBV5-1 with TRBJ1-6, with a tentative D call TRBD1 (6 bases). CDR3 length: 17 residues. Germline values: CDR1 SGHRS, CDR2 YFSETQ. V dropped 0 bases and J dropped 5 bases, with 15 bases sitting between them.

V is TRBV4-2 and J is TRBJ1-3, with D perhaps TRBD1 (5 bases). This CDR3 region has 13 residues. With 4 bases removed from V and 8 bases from J, the gap between germline ends came to 12 bases. Germline V gene sequence: CDR1 LGHNA, CDR2 YNFKEQ. The CDR3 nucleotides read TGTGCCAGCAGCCCACCCAGGGAGGACACCATATATTTT. Translated: CASSPPREDTIYF.

The chain has TRBV12-3 or TRBV12-4 and TRBJ2-2; a possible D gene is TRBD2 (5 bases). CDR3 length equals 16 residues. Trimming cost V 6 bases and J 9 bases, with 23 bases left between them. CDR3 nucleotide sequence: TGTGCCAGCAGCCCCCTATCGAGCAGCGGTTTCCGGGAGCTGTTTTTT. The encoded protein is CASSPLSSSGFRELFF.

The chain carries TRBV5-1 and TRBJ2-1; 8 nucleotides align to TRBD1. Germline V gene lookup returns CDR1 SGHRS and CDR2 YFSETQ. Trimming removed 0 bases from V and 10 bases from J; junction bases left unmatched: 6. There are 14 residues in the CDR3. CDR3 residues: CASSLDQGAREQFF. CDR3 nucleotides: TGCGCCAGCAGCTTGGATCAGGGGGCGCGGGAGCAGTTCTTC.